Given below is one TCR beta chain in context. Its antigen is unknown. This entry belongs to a study of T cell responses to AZD1222 COVID-19 vaccine. Study-level results: Within unmutated variant regions lay the reported targets of nearly half of spike-specific TCRs. Donors skewed white British and female; clonal diversity was possibly underestimated. CD4 TCRs associated with vaccination spanned spike, dominating at 160-218 and 743-854.

Germline V gene lookup returns CDR1 SNHLY and CDR2 FYNNEI. The CDR3 is 13 amino acids. V shed 4 bases and J shed 7 bases, with 8 bases lying between them. Sequencing used immunoSEQ multiplex PCR; TCRdb keeps in-frame clones, though not all of them. The sample yields roughly 93,000 clones, around 86% seen once. The TCR sequence derives from an adult in good health. The V gene is TRBV2, the J gene TRBJ1-6, with a possible D match to TRBD1 (6 bases). The sequencing here drew on peripheral blood, taken on day 0 of AZD1222 vaccination. CDR3 in amino acids: CASSGTVNSPLHF. The DNA of the CDR3 is TGTGCCAGCAGTGGGACAGTGAATTCACCCCTCCACTTT. The full variable domain, with the rest looked up from reference TRBV2 and TRBJ1-6, is EPEVTQTPSHQVTQMGQEVILRCVPISNHLYFYWYRQILGQKVEFLVSFYNNEISEKSEIFDDQFSVERPDGSNFTLKIRSTKLEDSAMYFCASSGTVNSPLHFGNGTRLTVT.